This is a list of T cell receptor beta chains from one sample in a study of blood T cell repertoires in COVID-19. The method was immunoSEQ multiplex PCR; TCRdb's version includes in-frame clones alone and lacks a portion of them. The table includes roughly 250,000 clones, roughly 87% detected once. The sequenced material came from PBMCs or T cells enriched from blood (not recorded which). These receptors all stem from a woman aged 25 to 39 with acute COVID-19. Each CDR3 is given without its conserved first and last residue. The order of the fields is V gene, J gene, CDR3 protein.

>TRBV2|TRBJ2-3
AGQNGQGATDTQY
>TRBV2|TRBJ1-3
ASSVNRVAAGNTIY
>TRBV7-3|TRBJ2-1
ASGPDRAHNEQF
>TRBV28|TRBJ1-2
ASSLTQNYGYT
>TRBV4-3|TRBJ2-7
ASSYGQGTSYEQY
>TRBV5-4|TRBJ2-5
ASSLGGNGVQETQY
>TRBV27|TRBJ1-2
ASAGGGFKGYT
>TRBV5-4|TRBJ2-1
ASRLDSYNEQF
>TRBV4-3|TRBJ2-1
ASSQGKVTGGPYNEQF
>TRBV18|TRBJ2-1
ASSSTPVRDRGPIDQF
>TRBV7-9|TRBJ2-3
ASSLSLAGARTDTQY
>TRBV4-3|TRBJ2-1
ASSQDPVGSYNEQF
>TRBV29-1|TRBJ2-1
SARLGAASRYNEQF
>TRBV18|TRBJ2-2
ASSPLDSTGELF
>TRBV6-5|TRBJ1-1
ASTDMNTEAF
>TRBV2|TRBJ1-5
ASSVEGGQPQH
>TRBV11-2|TRBJ2-3
ASSTGTSGFTDTQY
>TRBV5-1|TRBJ2-3
ASSSWEDSTDTQY
>TRBV2|TRBJ1-4
ASSVRGANEKLF
>TRBV10-3|TRBJ1-1
AIRTGPSMNTEAF
>TRBV28|TRBJ2-3
ASKLAGPLGGTQY
>TRBV28|TRBJ2-1
ASSPGLAGNEQF
>TRBV12-3/TRBV12-4|TRBJ2-5
ASSLGGSKTQY
>TRBV6-2/TRBV6-3|TRBJ1-2
ASSYELLDGYT
>TRBV19|TRBJ2-7
ASSIDSDIGEQY
>TRBV27|TRBJ2-2
ASSFRTGELF
>TRBV11-2|TRBJ2-7
ASSLGEGIGSYEQY
>TRBV28|TRBJ2-2
ASSLSRTTGELF
>TRBV3-1/TRBV3-2|TRBJ2-1
ASSLRTANNEQF
>TRBV6-2/TRBV6-3|TRBJ1-5
ASSFRRGRDQPQH
>TRBV7-2|TRBJ2-2
ASSLQGNTGELF
>TRBV27|TRBJ2-7
ASSPSVAESEFYKQY
>TRBV3-1/TRBV3-2|TRBJ1-6
ASSLRDSNSPLH
>TRBV7-9|TRBJ2-1
ASSRSNRPGTGDNEQF
>TRBV27|TRBJ2-5
ASRPLPGGETQY
>TRBV7-3|TRBJ2-3
ASSKEAYTDTQY
>TRBV2|TRBJ1-3
ASSENRVGNTIY
>TRBV5-8|TRBJ2-7
ASSRVGGPGYEQY